One and the same sample provided the 9 T cell receptor beta chains below, sequenced in a study of blood T cell repertoires in COVID-19. Profiled with immunoSEQ multiplex PCR; TCRdb holds only in-frame clones, not every one. The table lists tens of thousands of clones, 75% to 85% of them singletons, with around a third in the top ten. Sequences were obtained from peripheral blood. These TCRs come from a man aged 55 to 70 with COVID-19, enrolled during active disease.

A few counts support this clone. The J gene is TRBJ1-2, the V gene TRBV19, with D possibly being TRBD1 (6 bases). The V and J ends lost 6 bases and 2 bases respectively, with 16 bases between them. The CDR3 has 15 amino acids. Germline assignment: CDR1 LNHDA and CDR2 SQIVND (reference sequence). Here the CDR3 DNA reads TGTGCCAGTAGCCAATCTCAAGGGGGAAACTATGGCTACACCTTC. Translation: CASSQSQGGNYGYTF.

The rearrangement links TRBV7-2 to TRBJ1-2, with 10 positions matching TRBD1. V was pared by 5 bases and J by 14 bases, with 8 bases of the junction left unmatched. The CDR3 is 12 amino acids. Germline CDR1 is SGHTA and CDR2 is FQGNSA. The CDR3 sequence: CASSPDPGQGTF. CDR3 DNA sequence: TGTGCCAGCAGCCCAGATCCGGGACAGGGGACCTTC.

V and J are TRBV12-3 or TRBV12-4 and TRBJ2-1, with D maybe TRBD1 (5 bases). This CDR3 has 11 amino acids. V shed 5 bases and J shed 6 bases, with 5 bases lying between them. CDR3 region: CASSRGNEQFF. The DNA of the CDR3 is TGTGCCAGCAGTAGGGGCAATGAGCAGTTCTTC.

The chain joins TRBV3-1 (or the pseudogene TRBV3-2) to TRBJ2-2, with TRBD2 matching over 10 bases. Per the germline V gene, CDR1 is LGHDT and CDR2 is YNNKEL (reference sequence). V dropped 3 bases and J dropped 6; count of bases not matched to a gene: 4. The CDR3 has 15 amino acids. The chain's CDR3 is CASSHKLAGSGELFF. CDR3 in DNA: TGTGCCAGCAGCCACAAACTAGCGGGGTCCGGGGAGCTGTTTTTT.

The chain couples TRBV7-2 to TRBJ2-1, with D tentatively TRBD1 (6 bases). CDR1 and CDR2 from the germline V gene are SGHTA and FQGNSA. V gave up 3 bases and J gave up 2 bases, with 17 bases separating them. The CDR3 is made up of 17 amino acids. As DNA, the CDR3 is TGTGCCAGCAGCTTCAACTCTCCAGGGGCGGCCTACAATGAGCAGTTCTTC. This codes for CASSFNSPGAAYNEQFF. Supplemented by reference TRBV7-2 and TRBJ2-1, the full variable domain reads GAGVSQSPSNKVTEKGKDVELRCDPISGHTALYWYRQSLGQGLEFLIYFQGNSAPDKSGLPSDRFSAERTGGSVSTLTIQRTQQEDSAVYLCASSFNSPGAAYNEQFFGPGTRLTVL.

The chain uses TRBV2 and TRBJ2-7; D remains ambiguous. V lost 2 bases and J 3 bases, leaving 11 bases between the germline ends. From germline, CDR1 is SNHLY and CDR2 FYNNEI. CDR3 length equals 14 residues. CDR3 sequence: CASSERGQNYEQYF. CDR3 coding DNA: TGTGCCAGCAGTGAAAGAGGCCAGAACTACGAGCAGTACTTC.

The chain is built from TRBV15 and TRBJ2-3; TRBD1 might be the D (5 bases). The CDR3 loop spans 14 amino acids. Trimming pared 3 bases from V and 3 bases from J, leaving 10 bases between. Germline CDR1 reads LNHNV; CDR2 reads YYDKDF (reference sequence). The CDR3 here is CATSRDKATDTQYF. CDR3 in DNA: TGTGCCACCAGCAGGGACAAGGCAACAGATACGCAGTATTTT.

The chain recombines TRBV30 with TRBJ2-7; maybe TRBD1 (5 bases). This CDR3 spans 16 amino acids. Germline CDR1 and CDR2: GTSNPN and SVGIG (reference sequence). Trimming pared 1 base from V and 4 bases from J, leaving 20 bases between. CDR3 region: CAWSARWGLHWYEQYF. The CDR3 region has the DNA TGTGCCTGGAGTGCCCGCTGGGGCCTTCATTGGTACGAGCAGTACTTC.

This clone was counted only a few times. The chain uses TRBV12-5 and TRBJ2-3; D is unresolved. The ends were cut back, 5 bases at V and 2 bases at J, with 5 bases in the middle. This CDR3 region has 12 residues. Looked up from germline, CDR1 is LGHNT and CDR2 is FRNRAP. DNA of the CDR3: TGTGCTAGTGGTCCGTACACAGATACGCAGTATTTT. It translates to CASGPYTDTQYF.